These 27 T cell receptor beta chains came from one sample sequenced in a study of blood T cell repertoires in COVID-19. Some clones are missing from TCRdb's copy, which holds only in-frame ones; the method was immunoSEQ multiplex PCR. This table holds roughly 290,000 clones, 80% to 90% found once. Sample: PBMCs or T cells enriched from blood (not recorded which). Source of these receptors: a woman aged 25 to 45 who had recovered from COVID-19.

J is TRBJ1-2 and V is TRBV7-9; no definite D call. Germline V gene sequence: CDR1 SEHNR, CDR2 FQNEAQ (reference sequence). CDR3 size: 14 residues. Between the trimmed V and J ends, which lost 2 bases and 2 bases, there was a span of 9 bases. CDR3 bases: TGTGCCAGCAGCTTACAGGCTATGAACTATGGCTACACCTTC. Amino acid sequence: CASSLQAMNYGYTF.

The CDR3 region has the DNA TGTGCCAGCGGAAAACCTTCAGGCTATGAGCAGTTCTTC. This translates into CASGKPSGYEQFF. The genes are TRBV28 and TRBJ2-1; D is uncertain. Per the germline V gene, CDR1 is MDHEN and CDR2 is SYDVKM. The CDR3 is made up of 13 amino acids. Trimming pared 8 bases from V and 8 bases from J, leaving 16 bases between.

The rearrangement joins TRBV27 to TRBJ2-5, with 8 nucleotides matching TRBD2. CDR3 length equals 17 residues. Losses at the gene ends were 2 bases for V and 4 bases for J; bases not matched to a gene: 12. Germline CDR1 reads MNHEY; CDR2 reads SMNVEV (reference sequence). DNA for the CDR3: TGTGCCAGCAGTTTAGGTCTAGCGGGCCCAACACCAGAGACCCAGTACTTC. As protein: CASSLGLAGPTPETQYF.

The V call is TRBV28, the J call TRBJ2-5; D perhaps matches TRBD2 (6 bases). CDR3 length equals 16 residues. V lost 2 bases to trimming and J lost 5 bases, with 18 bases between them. The germline CDR1 and CDR2 sequences are MDHEN and SYDVKM. Here the CDR3 DNA reads TGTGCCAGCAGTTTAAGGAGGGGTAATATGATGGAGACCCAGTACTTC. This sequence encodes CASSLRRGNMMETQYF.

V and J are TRBV5-4 and TRBJ2-7, with D tentatively TRBD1 (6 bases). CDR3 length equals 15 residues. The ends were cut back, 3 bases at V and 4 bases at J, with 17 bases in the middle. CDR1 SGHNT and CDR2 YYREEE come from the germline V gene (reference sequence). CDR3 in DNA: TGTGCCAGCAGCTCGGGGAACAGGGATAAGTACGAGCAGTACTTC. Translating gives CASSSGNRDKYEQYF. Using reference TRBV5-4 and TRBJ2-7 for the parts outside the CDR3, the full variable domain is ETGVTQSPTHLIKTRGQQVTLRCSSQSGHNTVSWYQQALGQGPQFIFQYYREEENGRGNFPPRFSGLQFPNYSSELNVNALELDDSALYLCASSSGNRDKYEQYFGPGTRLTVT.

The gene calls are TRBV4-2 and TRBJ1-1, with 8 nucleotides matching TRBD1. CDR1 and CDR2 from the germline V gene are LGHNA and YNFKEQ. V shed 0 bases, J shed 5 bases, and the junction held 11 bases outside the gene matches. The CDR3 is 17 amino acids. CDR3 protein: CASSQDRIEQGGTEAFF. CDR3 coding DNA: TGTGCCAGCAGCCAAGATCGTATCGAACAGGGGGGAACTGAAGCTTTCTTT.

The V and J genes are TRBV6-5 and TRBJ1-1, with 9 bases fitting TRBD1. Trimming took 1 base from V and 5 from J; bases not matched to a gene: 5. Germline V gene sequence: CDR1 MNHEY, CDR2 SVGAGI. The CDR3 is 15 amino acids. In DNA, the CDR3 is TGTGCCAGCAGTTACTTGGGACAGGGAAGAACTGAAGCTTTCTTT. It encodes CASSYLGQGRTEAFF.

V is TRBV11-2 and J is TRBJ1-2; D remains ambiguous. CDR3 size: 13 residues. The germline CDR1 and CDR2 sequences are SGHAT and FQNNGV. V was cut by 4 bases and J by 8 bases, with 14 bases left in between. The CDR3 loop reads CASSSGLVLGYTF. Here the CDR3 DNA reads TGTGCCAGCAGCTCAGGCTTGGTTCTAGGCTACACCTTC.

This chain connects TRBV28 to TRBJ2-1; 7 nucleotides agree with TRBD2. With V trimmed by 2 bases and J by 2 bases, 9 bases remained unmatched. Germline assignment: CDR1 MDHEN and CDR2 SYDVKM. CDR3 length: 17 amino acids. Here the CDR3 reads CASSLKSLAAPYNEQFF. CDR3 nucleotide sequence: TGTGCCAGCAGTTTAAAGTCGCTAGCGGCCCCCTACAATGAGCAGTTCTTC.

Regarding this clone: Other DNA sequences in the sample encode the same CDR3. The J gene is TRBJ1-2, the V gene TRBV12-3 or TRBV12-4, with D hard to call. Deletions cut 1 base from V and 4 bases from J, with 7 bases between. This CDR3 comprises 13 residues. The CDR3 region is CASSLGGIYGYTF. The CDR3 bases are TGTGCCAGCAGTTTAGGCGGAATCTATGGCTACACCTTC.

This sequence joins TRBV13 and TRBJ2-6; TRBD1 matches 8 bases. The length of the CDR3 is 18 residues. J was trimmed by 0 bases and V by 3 bases; bases with no gene match: 7. The germline V gene encodes CDR1 PRHDT and CDR2 FYEKMQ (reference sequence). CDR3 amino acids: CASSLGQAKDSGANVLTF. In DNA form, the CDR3 reads TGTGCCAGCAGCTTGGGACAGGCTAAGGACTCTGGGGCCAACGTCCTGACTTTC. The full variable domain, rest sourced from reference TRBV13 and TRBJ2-6, is AAGVIQSPRHLIKEKRETATLKCYPIPRHDTVYWYQQGPGQDPQFLISFYEKMQSDKGSIPDRFSAQQFSDYHSELNMSSLELGDSALYFCASSLGQAKDSGANVLTFGAGSRLTVL.

The chain is built from TRBV6-5 and TRBJ2-1; TRBD1 agrees at 7 bases. Looked up from germline, CDR1 is MNHEY and CDR2 is SVGAGI. CDR3 length equals 14 residues. V lost 6 bases, J lost 3 bases, and 5 bases stayed unmatched. The CDR3 region has the DNA TGTGCCAGCAGATCCCGGGACAGCTACAATGAGCAGTTCTTC. This encodes CASRSRDSYNEQFF.

The CDR3, as DNA: TGTGCCAGCAGCGTAGCGGGACAGGGCTCCTACGAGCAGTACTTC. Translating it yields CASSVAGQGSYEQYF. The chain recombines TRBV9 with TRBJ2-7, with 9 nucleotides matching TRBD1. Per germline, CDR1 SGDLS and CDR2 YYNGEE. The CDR3 has 15 residues. With 0 bases clipped from V and 0 bases from J, the junction kept 1 base outside the gene matches.

The chain combines TRBV18 with TRBJ1-6; TRBD1 matches at 8 bases. The CDR3 consists of 16 residues. Looked up from germline, CDR1 is KGHSH and CDR2 is LQKENI. J gave up 10 bases and V 3 bases, and 11 bases lay outside the gene matches. The CDR3 nucleotides read TGTGCCAGCTCACCGCGGACAGGGTCATTTAGGTCACCCCTCCACTTT. As protein: CASSPRTGSFRSPLHF.

V gene TRBV19 combines with J gene TRBJ2-5; the D is unclear. CDR1 and CDR2 from the germline V gene are LNHDA and SQIVND (reference sequence). The CDR3 is 11 residues long. Trimming removed 4 bases at V and 4 bases at J, with 4 bases between. CDR3 DNA sequence: TGTGCCAGTAGTAACGGAGAGACCCAGTACTTC. Translating gives CASSNGETQYF.

The rearrangement uses TRBV5-6 and TRBJ2-1; D not certain. CDR3 length: 14 amino acids. Trimming took 4 bases from V and 2 from J, leaving 10 bases between them. Germline V gene lookup returns CDR1 SGHDT and CDR2 YYEEEE. DNA of the CDR3: TGTGCCAGCAGCGTCCAGTACCCCTACAATGAGCAGTTCTTC. Translated, it gives CASSVQYPYNEQFF.

The V call is TRBV6-5, the J call TRBJ2-1; TRBD1 matches at 7 bases. CDR1 is MNHEY and CDR2 is SVGAGI in the germline V gene. The CDR3 sequence is 16 residues long. J was trimmed by 4 bases and V by 0 bases; bases with no gene match: 6. CDR3 sequence: CASSYSKGAPYNEQFF. The CDR3 coding sequence is TGTGCCAGCAGTTACTCGAAGGGGGCCCCATACAATGAGCAGTTCTTC.

The chain is built from TRBV11-2 and TRBJ1-6; no firm D call. The germline gives CDR1 SGHAT, CDR2 FQNNGV. V was trimmed by 1 base and J by 0 bases, leaving 10 bases between them. The CDR3 consists of 17 residues. DNA of the CDR3: TGTGCCAGCAGCTTAGGGTCCCTTAGCTCCTATAATTCACCCCTCCACTTT. Translation gives CASSLGSLSSYNSPLHF. The full variable domain, its missing parts supplied by reference TRBV11-2 and TRBJ1-6, is EAGVAQSPRYKIIEKRQSVAFWCNPISGHATLYWYQQILGQGPKLLIQFQNNGVVDDSQLPKDRFSAERLKGVDSTLKIQPAKLEDSAVYLCASSLGSLSSYNSPLHFGNGTRLTVT.

This sequence joins TRBV7-6 and TRBJ2-1; 8 nucleotides match TRBD2. The germline CDR1 and CDR2 sequences are SGHVS and FNYEAQ. The CDR3 is 16 amino acids. V lost 5 bases and J lost 10; bases outside the gene matches: 16. Written as DNA, the CDR3 is TGTGCCAGCAGCATACTTGGCCGGGACACGGGGGGGGAGCAGTTCTTC. This encodes CASSILGRDTGGEQFF.

V is TRBV24-1 and J is TRBJ1-5; 8 bases agree with TRBD1. Germline V CDR1 and CDR2: KGHDR, SFDVKD. With V trimmed by 7 bases and J by 3 bases, 4 bases remained unmatched. The length of the CDR3 is 14 residues. The CDR3: CATSRQGTNQPQHF. CDR3 nucleotide sequence: TGTGCCACCAGCCGACAGGGGACCAATCAGCCCCAGCATTTT.

CDR3 coding DNA: TGTGCCAGCAGTGCCACCCGGACTAGCGGGAGGAAGACCCAGTACTTC. Its translation is CASSATRTSGRKTQYF. This chain links TRBV28 with TRBJ2-5; 14 nucleotides agree with TRBD2. V trimming: 5 bases; J trimming: 6 bases; junction bases outside the gene matches: 8. This CDR3 is built from 16 residues. Germline loops: CDR1 MDHEN, CDR2 SYDVKM.

V usage is TRBV7-6 and J usage is TRBJ2-7; TRBD2 aligns across 13 bases. Germline lookup yields CDR1 SGHVS and CDR2 FNYEAQ. The ends lost 5 bases at V and 3 bases at J; junction bases unmatched: 10. The CDR3 totals 17 residues. The CDR3 is CASSPPGLAGKLYEQYF. CDR3 DNA: TGTGCCAGCAGCCCCCCGGGACTAGCGGGAAAACTCTACGAGCAGTACTTC.

V is TRBV5-1 and J is TRBJ1-6; D uncertain. CDR1 is SGHRS, CDR2 YFSETQ, per germline. This CDR3 comprises 14 residues. V lost 1 base and J lost 10, with 12 bases in between. The CDR3 DNA sequence: TGCGCCAGCAGCTTGCGAGGGTTGGAGTCACCCCTCCACTTT. Amino acids: CASSLRGLESPLHF.

The chain links TRBV2 to TRBJ1-6, with D unclear. This CDR3 has 11 residues. The V end lost 9 bases, the J end lost 7 bases, and 7 bases lay between the germline ends. Germline lookup yields CDR1 SNHLY and CDR2 FYNNEI. In nucleotides, the CDR3 is TGTGCCAGTGGCTCGAATTCACCCCTCCACTTT. This sequence encodes CASGSNSPLHF.

The V call is TRBV7-6, the J call TRBJ2-3; 8 positions agree with TRBD2. The J segment lost 5 bases and the V segment lost 5 bases, leaving 6 bases of the junction unmatched. CDR1 is SGHVS, CDR2 FNYEAQ, per germline. There are 14 residues in the CDR3. CDR3 nucleotides: TGTGCCAGCAGCGCGCCTAGCGGGCGAGATACGCAGTATTTT. It specifies CASSAPSGRDTQYF.

The CDR3 DNA is TGTGCCAGCAGCCAAGAGTCCGGGGGGCTCCACTTT. This gives the protein CASSQESGGLHF. The chain links TRBV3-1 (or the pseudogene TRBV3-2) to TRBJ1-6; D is possibly TRBD1 (5 bases). The V gene lost 0 bases and the J gene lost 16 bases, with 10 bases spanning the gap. Germline V gives CDR1 LGHDT, CDR2 YNNKEL (reference sequence). The CDR3 runs 12 residues.

The rearrangement links TRBV13 to TRBJ2-1; D call uncertain. The CDR3 contains 16 residues. Germline loops: CDR1 PRHDT, CDR2 FYEKMQ (reference sequence). Deletions cut 0 bases from V and 0 bases from J, with 9 bases between. CDR3 coding DNA: TGTGCCAGCAGCTTAGGGGCTAGTAGCTCCTACAATGAGCAGTTCTTC. Its translation: CASSLGASSSYNEQFF.